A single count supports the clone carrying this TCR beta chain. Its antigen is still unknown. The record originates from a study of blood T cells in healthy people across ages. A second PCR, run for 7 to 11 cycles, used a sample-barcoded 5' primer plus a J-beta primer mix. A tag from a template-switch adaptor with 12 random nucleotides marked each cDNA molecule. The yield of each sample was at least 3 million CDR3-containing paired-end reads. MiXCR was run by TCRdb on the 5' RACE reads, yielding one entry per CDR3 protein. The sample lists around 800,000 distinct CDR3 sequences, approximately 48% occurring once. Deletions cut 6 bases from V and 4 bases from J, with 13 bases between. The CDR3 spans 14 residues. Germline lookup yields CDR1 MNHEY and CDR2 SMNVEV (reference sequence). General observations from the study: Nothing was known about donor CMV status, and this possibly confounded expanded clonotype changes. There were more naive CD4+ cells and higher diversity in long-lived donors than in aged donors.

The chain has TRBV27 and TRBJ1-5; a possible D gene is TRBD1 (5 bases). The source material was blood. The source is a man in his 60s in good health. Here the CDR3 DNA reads TGTGCCAGCAGGTTTGGGGGACCGAATCAGCCCCAGCATTTT. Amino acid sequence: CASRFGGPNQPQHF.